This is a list of T cell receptor beta chains from one sample in a study of blood T cells in healthy people across ages. In TCRdb, the 5' RACE reads were re-called with MiXCR into one record per CDR3 protein. The top ten hold around 30% of the sample, which has 700,000 or so distinct CDR3 sequences, around 41% seen once. Sequences were obtained from blood. These receptors came from a man older than 75 in good health. Each CDR3 is given with its conserved first and last residue. The order of the fields is clone size, V gene, D gene, J gene, CDR3 DNA, CDR3 protein. A D gene is named only where the DNA matches it firmly. Not all rows give a size; the values are once, few, many and, for expanded clones, a class.

NA	TRBV7-9	NA	TRBJ2-3	TGTGCCAGCAGCGCCCCCCGGGGTCTGACAGACACAGATACGCAGTATTTT	CASSAPRGLTDTDTQYF
NA	TRBV11-2	NA	TRBJ2-3	TGTGCCAGCAGCCCGACCGGGACTGAAGGCACAGATACGCAGTATTTT	CASSPTGTEGTDTQYF
few	TRBV28	TRBD2	TRBJ2-3	TGTGCCAGCAGTTTAGCAGGACTAGGGACCACAGATACGCAGTATTTT	CASSLAGLGTTDTQYF
NA	TRBV7-2	TRBD2	TRBJ2-5	TGTGCCAGCAGCTCCGGGACTAGTATCGAGACCCAGTACTTC	CASSSGTSIETQYF
NA	TRBV9	NA	TRBJ1-1	TGTGCCAGCAGCGTAATCGCAGGGGCCCGCACTGAAGCTTTCTTT	CASSVIAGARTEAFF
NA	TRBV30	TRBD1	TRBJ1-2	TGTGCCTGGAGTGCAGGGACAGGGGGCGAGGATGGCTACACCTTC	CAWSAGTGGEDGYTF
few	TRBV6-5	TRBD2	TRBJ2-1	TGTGCCAGCAGTTACAAGGGAAGGGGGACTAGCGGGATGAATGAGCAGTTCTTC	CASSYKGRGTSGMNEQFF
few	TRBV6-5	NA	TRBJ2-5	TGTGCCAGCAGTTCAAATAAGGGGACCCAAGAGACCCAGTACTTC	CASSSNKGTQETQYF
few	TRBV7-2	NA	TRBJ1-2	TGTGCCAGCAGTCCAATACAGGGTTCTGGCTACACCTTC	CASSPIQGSGYTF
few	TRBV4-1	TRBD2	TRBJ2-1	TGCGCCAGCAGCCCCTGGGAGGGCCACAATGGGCAGTTCTTC	CASSPWEGHNGQFF
NA	TRBV6-5	TRBD2	TRBJ2-5	TGTGCCAGCAGATCTGGGGCGGGAGAGTGGGATGAGCAGTACTTC	CASRSGAGEWDEQYF
NA	TRBV6-5	TRBD1	TRBJ2-5	TGTGCCAGCAGTGACAGGGGTCGAAATGAGCAGTACTTC	CASSDRGRNEQYF
NA	TRBV6-6	NA	TRBJ2-7	TGTGCCAGCAGTTCTGATACCTACGAGCAGTACTTC	CASSSDTYEQYF
NA	TRBV10-2	TRBD2	TRBJ2-5	TGCGCCAGCAGTCCAGCGGGAGTGGGAGAGACCCAGTACTTC	CASSPAGVGETQYF